These 10 T cell receptor beta chains were all obtained from the same sample, sequenced in a study of HIV-infected patients and healthy controls. cDNA was made from 400 to 500 ng RNA using alpha and beta constant primers. Separate chain-specific third strand synthesis with multiplexing indices produced the alpha and beta libraries. TCRdb fed the 5' RACE reads into MiXCR, producing one record per CDR3 protein. The sample has fewer than 15,000 distinct CDR3 sequences; 11% are singletons. Whole blood was used without fractionation, so all unsorted peripheral T cells were included. The specimen sequenced was blood. All receptors come from an adult in good health.

This clonotype qualifies as medium-sized. V usage is TRBV4-1 and J usage is TRBJ1-4; possibly TRBD1 for D (6 bases). The germline V and J ends were trimmed by 4 bases and 5 bases, with 11 bases remaining between them. The CDR3 extends over 14 amino acids. The germline V gene has CDR1 MGHRA and CDR2 YSYEKL. The CDR3 reads CASSPQGSNEKLFF. For the CDR3, the DNA is TGCGCCAGCAGCCCACAGGGCTCGAATGAAAAACTGTTTTTT.

This clonotype was recorded many times. The genes are TRBV4-2 and TRBJ2-7; 11 bases agree with TRBD1. CDR3 length equals 15 residues. Unmatched junction bases numbered 6, after V lost 3 bases and J lost 5 bases. The V gene's germline CDR1 is LGHNA and CDR2 YNFKEQ. The CDR3 sequence: CASSQEPGQGDEQYF. The CDR3 nucleotides read TGTGCCAGCAGCCAGGAACCGGGACAGGGGGACGAGCAGTACTTC.

By proportion, this clonotype is medium-sized. This sequence joins TRBV27 and TRBJ1-1; D gene ambiguous. CDR3 length: 13 amino acids. Trimming stripped 0 bases from V and 1 base from J, with 3 bases between. Germline V gives CDR1 MNHEY, CDR2 SMNVEV (reference sequence). The CDR3 region is CASSLSPNTEAFF. The CDR3 DNA is TGTGCCAGCAGTTTATCGCCGAACACTGAAGCTTTCTTT.

The chain is built from TRBV2 and TRBJ1-1, with D maybe TRBD1 (6 bases). Germline V CDR1 and CDR2: SNHLY, FYNNEI. Trimming took off 5 bases at V and 9 bases at J, with 13 bases between the two ends. The CDR3 runs to 12 residues. DNA of the CDR3: TGTGCCAGCAGTCCTGTCCGGGGGCAAGCTTTCTTT. Protein: CASSPVRGQAFF.

This clonotype is medium-sized (0.01 to 0.1%). The gene calls are TRBV2 and TRBJ1-4; no clear D. Germline V CDR1 and CDR2: SNHLY, FYNNEI. This CDR3 has 13 residues. V gave up 0 bases and J gave up 5 bases, with 4 bases separating them. The CDR3 sequence: CASSEALNEKLFF. DNA of the CDR3: TGTGCCAGCAGTGAAGCATTGAATGAAAAACTGTTTTTT.

This clonotype showed up just once. The chain couples TRBV15 to TRBJ1-5, with D hard to call. Germline CDR1 reads LNHNV; CDR2 reads YYDKDF (reference sequence). This CDR3 comprises 12 residues. V lost 4 bases, J lost 2 bases, and 3 bases lay in between. In DNA, the CDR3 is TGTGCCACCAGCATGGGCAATCAGCCCCAGCATTTT. This gives the protein CATSMGNQPQHF.

There are many counts of this clonotype. V gene TRBV7-8 combines with J gene TRBJ1-2; D uncertain. Trimming took off 1 base at V and 6 bases at J, with 6 bases between the two ends. CDR3 length: 12 amino acids. Per the germline V gene, CDR1 is SGHVS and CDR2 is FQNEAQ. CDR3 in amino acids: CASSLDADGYTF. The CDR3, as DNA: TGTGCCAGCAGCTTAGACGCGGATGGCTACACCTTC.

By its share, this clonotype is medium-sized (0.01 to 0.1%). This chain links TRBV7-6 with TRBJ2-3; D remains ambiguous. Per germline, CDR1 SGHVS and CDR2 FNYEAQ. Trimming took 5 bases from V and 2 from J, leaving 8 bases between them. This CDR3 is 13 amino acids long. The CDR3 sequence is CASSPAVTDTQYF. CDR3 nucleotides: TGTGCCAGCAGCCCAGCCGTCACAGATACGCAGTATTTT.

This clonotype was counted many times. This rearrangement joins TRBV12-3 or TRBV12-4 to TRBJ2-1, with 8 bases that match TRBD2. The ends lost 8 bases at V and 11 bases at J; junction bases unmatched: 20. There are 16 residues in the CDR3. The CDR3 reads CASLPPSSGFTSKQFF. In DNA, the CDR3 is TGTGCCAGCCTGCCCCCTTCTAGCGGGTTTACTTCCAAGCAGTTCTTC.

This clonotype is medium-sized. The chain recombines TRBV12-3 or TRBV12-4 with TRBJ1-5; perhaps TRBD1 as D (5 bases). This CDR3 has 15 amino acids. The V end was cut by 0 bases, the J end by 1 base, with 7 bases between. For the CDR3, the DNA is TGTGCCAGCAGTTTAGCAGGGGCGAGCAATCAGCCCCAGCATTTT. Its protein product is CASSLAGASNQPQHF.